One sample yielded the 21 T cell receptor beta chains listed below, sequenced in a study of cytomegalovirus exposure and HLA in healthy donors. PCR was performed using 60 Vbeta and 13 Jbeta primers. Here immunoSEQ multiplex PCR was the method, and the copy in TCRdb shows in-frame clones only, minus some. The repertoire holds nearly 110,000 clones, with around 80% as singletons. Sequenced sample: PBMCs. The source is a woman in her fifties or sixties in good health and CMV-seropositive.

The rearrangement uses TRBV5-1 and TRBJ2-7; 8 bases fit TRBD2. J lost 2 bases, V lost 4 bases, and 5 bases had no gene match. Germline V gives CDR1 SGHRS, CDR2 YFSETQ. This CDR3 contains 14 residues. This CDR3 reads CASSPTGGAYEQYF. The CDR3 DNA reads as TGCGCCAGCAGCCCTACGGGGGGGGCCTACGAGCAGTACTTC. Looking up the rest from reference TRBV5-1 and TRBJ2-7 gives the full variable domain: KAGVTQTPRYLIKTRGQQVTLSCSPISGHRSVSWYQQTPGQGLQFLFEYFSETQRNKGNFPGRFSGRQFSNSRSEMNVSTLELGDSALYLCASSPTGGAYEQYFGPGTRLTVT.

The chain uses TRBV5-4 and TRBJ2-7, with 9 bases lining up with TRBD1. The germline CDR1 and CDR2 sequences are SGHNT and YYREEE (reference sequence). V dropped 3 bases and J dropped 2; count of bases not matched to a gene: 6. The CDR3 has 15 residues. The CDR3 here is CASSSGQGSPYEQYF. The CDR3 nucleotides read TGTGCCAGCAGCTCGGGACAGGGTTCTCCCTACGAGCAGTACTTC.

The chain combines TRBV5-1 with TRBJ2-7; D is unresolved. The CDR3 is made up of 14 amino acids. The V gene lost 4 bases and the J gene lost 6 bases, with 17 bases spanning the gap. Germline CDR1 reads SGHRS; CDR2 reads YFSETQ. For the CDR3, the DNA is TGCGCCAGCAGCCCCGGTCCCTTACAGTTCGAGCAGTACTTC. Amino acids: CASSPGPLQFEQYF. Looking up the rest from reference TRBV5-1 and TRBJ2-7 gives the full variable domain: KAGVTQTPRYLIKTRGQQVTLSCSPISGHRSVSWYQQTPGQGLQFLFEYFSETQRNKGNFPGRFSGRQFSNSRSEMNVSTLELGDSALYLCASSPGPLQFEQYFGPGTRLTVT.

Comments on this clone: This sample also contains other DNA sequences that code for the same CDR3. CDR3 nucleotides: TGTGCCAGCAGCCTGCGAGGGGGCAATTCCTACGAGCAGTACTTC. Residues: CASSLRGGNSYEQYF. The genes are TRBV5-6 and TRBJ2-7; TRBD1 matches at 7 bases. The CDR3 length is 15 residues. The germline V gene has CDR1 SGHDT and CDR2 YYEEEE. Trimming cost V 4 bases and J 1 base; bases outside gene matches: 8.

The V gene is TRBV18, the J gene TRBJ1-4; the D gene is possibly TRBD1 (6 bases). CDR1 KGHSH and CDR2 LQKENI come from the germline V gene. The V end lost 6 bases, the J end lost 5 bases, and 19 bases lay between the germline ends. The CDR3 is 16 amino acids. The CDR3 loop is CASSNGQPTLNEKLFF. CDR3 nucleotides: TGTGCCAGCTCCAACGGACAGCCCACTCTAAATGAAAAACTGTTTTTT.

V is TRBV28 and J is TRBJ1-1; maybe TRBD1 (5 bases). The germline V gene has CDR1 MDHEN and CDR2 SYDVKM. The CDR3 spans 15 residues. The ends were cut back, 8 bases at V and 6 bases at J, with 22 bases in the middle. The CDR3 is CASGVGGTFYPEAFF. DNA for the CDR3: TGTGCCAGCGGGGTGGGGGGGACTTTTTACCCTGAAGCTTTCTTT.

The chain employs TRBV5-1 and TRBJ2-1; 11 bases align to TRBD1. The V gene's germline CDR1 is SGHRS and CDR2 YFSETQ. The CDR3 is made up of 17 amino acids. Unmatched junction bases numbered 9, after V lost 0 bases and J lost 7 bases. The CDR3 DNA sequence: TGCGCCAGCAGCTTGGCCGGACAGGGGGCCTTCCCGAATGAGCAGTTCTTC. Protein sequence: CASSLAGQGAFPNEQFF. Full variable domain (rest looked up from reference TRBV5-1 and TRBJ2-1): KAGVTQTPRYLIKTRGQQVTLSCSPISGHRSVSWYQQTPGQGLQFLFEYFSETQRNKGNFPGRFSGRQFSNSRSEMNVSTLELGDSALYLCASSLAGQGAFPNEQFFGPGTRLTVL.

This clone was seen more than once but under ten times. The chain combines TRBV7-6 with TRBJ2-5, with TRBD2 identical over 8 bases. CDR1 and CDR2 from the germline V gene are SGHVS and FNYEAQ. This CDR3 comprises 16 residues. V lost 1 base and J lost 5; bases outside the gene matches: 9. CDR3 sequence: CASSLERTSHPETQYF. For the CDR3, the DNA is TGTGCCAGCAGCTTAGAGAGGACTAGCCATCCTGAGACCCAGTACTTC.

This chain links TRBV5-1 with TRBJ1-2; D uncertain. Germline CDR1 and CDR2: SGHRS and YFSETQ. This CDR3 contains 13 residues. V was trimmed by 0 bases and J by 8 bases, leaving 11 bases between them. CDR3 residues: CASSLVRHEGYTF. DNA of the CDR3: TGCGCCAGCAGCTTGGTCAGGCATGAAGGCTACACCTTC.

The CDR3 spells CASSYFGQGISEQYF. The CDR3 DNA is TGTGCCAGCAGTTACTTTGGACAGGGAATTTCTGAGCAGTACTTC. This sequence joins TRBV6-5 and TRBJ2-7; 8 nucleotides line up with TRBD1. Trimming at V came to 1 base and at J to 7 bases, leaving 9 bases not matched to a gene. The CDR3 consists of 15 residues. CDR1 and CDR2 (germline): MNHEY, SVGAGI.

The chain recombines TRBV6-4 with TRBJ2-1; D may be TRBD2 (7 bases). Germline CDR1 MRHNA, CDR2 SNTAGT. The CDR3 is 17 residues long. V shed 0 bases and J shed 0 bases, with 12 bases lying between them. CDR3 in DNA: TGTGCCAGCAGTGACTCGACGGGGGGCAGCTCCTACAATGAGCAGTTCTTC. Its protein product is CASSDSTGGSSYNEQFF.

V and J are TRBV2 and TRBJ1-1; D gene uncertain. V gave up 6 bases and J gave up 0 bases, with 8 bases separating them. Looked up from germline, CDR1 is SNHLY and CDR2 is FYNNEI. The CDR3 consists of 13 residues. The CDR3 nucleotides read TGTGCCAGCAGCGCCTCGGTGAACACTGAAGCTTTCTTT. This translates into CASSASVNTEAFF.

CDR3 region: CSVEDRGYGYTF. In nucleotides, the CDR3 is TGCAGCGTTGAAGACAGGGGGTATGGCTACACCTTC. The chain links TRBV29-1 to TRBJ1-2; 7 nucleotides align to TRBD1. Germline V gives CDR1 SQVTM, CDR2 ANQGSEA. The CDR3 consists of 12 residues. With 0 bases clipped from V and 5 bases from J, the junction kept 0 bases outside the gene matches.

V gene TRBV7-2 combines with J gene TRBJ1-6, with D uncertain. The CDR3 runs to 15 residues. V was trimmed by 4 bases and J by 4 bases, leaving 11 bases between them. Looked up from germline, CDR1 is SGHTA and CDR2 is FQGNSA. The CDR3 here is CASSSQLNYNSPLHF. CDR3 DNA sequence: TGTGCCAGCAGCTCCCAACTGAATTATAATTCACCCCTCCACTTT.

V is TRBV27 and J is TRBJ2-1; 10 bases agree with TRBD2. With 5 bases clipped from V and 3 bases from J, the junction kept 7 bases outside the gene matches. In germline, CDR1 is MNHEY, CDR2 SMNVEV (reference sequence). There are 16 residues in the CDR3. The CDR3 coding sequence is TGTGCCAGCAGTCCCCGACCTAGCGGGGGCTACAATGAGCAGTTCTTC. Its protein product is CASSPRPSGGYNEQFF.

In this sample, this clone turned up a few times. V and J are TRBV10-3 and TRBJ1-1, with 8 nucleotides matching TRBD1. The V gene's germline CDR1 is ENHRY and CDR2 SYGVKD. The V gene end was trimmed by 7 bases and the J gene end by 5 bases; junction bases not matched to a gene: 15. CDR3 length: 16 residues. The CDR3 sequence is CAITIRAGGAWTEAFF. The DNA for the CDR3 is TGTGCCATCACGATTAGGGCAGGGGGCGCGTGGACTGAAGCTTTCTTT.

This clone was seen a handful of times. The CDR3 DNA sequence: TGCGCCAGCAGCTTAAGGGGACAGGGAAGGGATGAGCAGTTCTTC. Its protein is CASSLRGQGRDEQFF. The chain uses TRBV5-1 and TRBJ2-1, with 9 positions matching TRBD1. Germline V gives CDR1 SGHRS, CDR2 YFSETQ. The junction had 8 bases not matched to a gene; V was cut back by 2 bases and J by 8 bases. This CDR3 comprises 15 residues.

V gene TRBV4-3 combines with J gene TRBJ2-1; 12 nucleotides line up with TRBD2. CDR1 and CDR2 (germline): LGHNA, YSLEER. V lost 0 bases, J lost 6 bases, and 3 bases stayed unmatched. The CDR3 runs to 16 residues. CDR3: CASSQDRLAGANEQFF. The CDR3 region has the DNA TGCGCCAGCAGCCAAGATCGACTAGCGGGGGCCAATGAGCAGTTCTTC.

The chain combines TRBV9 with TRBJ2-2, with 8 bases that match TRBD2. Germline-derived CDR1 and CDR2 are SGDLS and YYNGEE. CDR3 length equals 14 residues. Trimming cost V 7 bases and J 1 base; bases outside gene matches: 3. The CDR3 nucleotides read TGTGCCAGCGGTGCGGGGGGGAACACCGGGGAGCTGTTTTTT. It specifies CASGAGGNTGELFF. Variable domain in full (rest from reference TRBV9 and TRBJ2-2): DSGVTQTPKHLITATGQRVTLRCSPRSGDLSVYWYQQSLDQGLQFLIQYYNGEERAKGNILERFSAQQFPDLHSELNLSSLELGDSALYFCASGAGGNTGELFFGEGSRLTVL.

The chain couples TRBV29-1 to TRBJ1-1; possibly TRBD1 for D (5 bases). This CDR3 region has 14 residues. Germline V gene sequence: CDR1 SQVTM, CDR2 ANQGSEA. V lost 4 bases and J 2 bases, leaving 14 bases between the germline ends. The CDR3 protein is CSVGKTVTNTEAFF. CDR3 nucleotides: TGCAGCGTTGGCAAGACAGTAACTAACACTGAAGCTTTCTTT.

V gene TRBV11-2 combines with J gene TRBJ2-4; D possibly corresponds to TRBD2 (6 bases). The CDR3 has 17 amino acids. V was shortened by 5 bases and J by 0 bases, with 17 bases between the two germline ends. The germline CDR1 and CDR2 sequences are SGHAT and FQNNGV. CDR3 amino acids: CASSPRGGGVAKNIQYF. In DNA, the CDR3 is TGTGCCAGCAGCCCACGAGGAGGAGGGGTAGCCAAAAACATTCAGTACTTC.